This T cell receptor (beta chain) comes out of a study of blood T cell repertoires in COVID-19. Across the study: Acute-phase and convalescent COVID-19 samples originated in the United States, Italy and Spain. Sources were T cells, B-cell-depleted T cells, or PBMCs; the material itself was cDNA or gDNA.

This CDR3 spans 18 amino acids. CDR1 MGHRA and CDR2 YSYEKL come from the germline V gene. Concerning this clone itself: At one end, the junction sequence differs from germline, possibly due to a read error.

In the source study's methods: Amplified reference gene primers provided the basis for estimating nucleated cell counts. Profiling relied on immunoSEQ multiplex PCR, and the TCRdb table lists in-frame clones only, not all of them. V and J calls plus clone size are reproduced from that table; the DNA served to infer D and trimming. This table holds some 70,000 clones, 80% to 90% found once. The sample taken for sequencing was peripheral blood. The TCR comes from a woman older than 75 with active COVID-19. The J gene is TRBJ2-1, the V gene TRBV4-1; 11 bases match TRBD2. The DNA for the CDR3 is TGCGCCAGCACCCAAGGGACTAGCGGCAGGAGATCTTACAATGAGCAGTTCTTC. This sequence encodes CASTQGTSGRRSYNEQFF.